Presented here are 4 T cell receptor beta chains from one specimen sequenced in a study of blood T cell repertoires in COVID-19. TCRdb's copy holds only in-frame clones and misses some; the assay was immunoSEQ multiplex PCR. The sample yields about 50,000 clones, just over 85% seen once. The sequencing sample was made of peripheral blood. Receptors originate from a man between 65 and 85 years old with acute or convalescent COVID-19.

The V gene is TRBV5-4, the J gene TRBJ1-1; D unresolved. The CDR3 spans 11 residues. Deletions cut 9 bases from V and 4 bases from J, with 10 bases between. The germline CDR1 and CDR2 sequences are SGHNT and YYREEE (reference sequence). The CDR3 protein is CATIRGTEAFF. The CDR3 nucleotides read TGTGCCACCATCCGGGGCACTGAAGCTTTCTTT.

The CDR3 spells CASSYRGRRNTEAFF. In nucleotides, the CDR3 is TGTGCCAGCAGTTACAGGGGGCGTAGGAACACTGAAGCTTTCTTT. The J gene is TRBJ1-1, the V gene TRBV6-2 or TRBV6-3, with 7 bases aligning to TRBD1. V shed 2 bases and J 1 base; nucleotides not matched to a gene: 4. Looked up from germline, CDR1 is MNHEY and CDR2 is SVGEGT. The CDR3 has 15 residues.

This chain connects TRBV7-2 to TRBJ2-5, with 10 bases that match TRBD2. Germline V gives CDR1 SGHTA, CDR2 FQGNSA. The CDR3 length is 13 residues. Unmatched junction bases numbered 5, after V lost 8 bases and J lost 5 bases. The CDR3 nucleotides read TGTGCCAGCTGTCTAGCGGGAGCCGAGACCCAGTACTTC. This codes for CASCLAGAETQYF.

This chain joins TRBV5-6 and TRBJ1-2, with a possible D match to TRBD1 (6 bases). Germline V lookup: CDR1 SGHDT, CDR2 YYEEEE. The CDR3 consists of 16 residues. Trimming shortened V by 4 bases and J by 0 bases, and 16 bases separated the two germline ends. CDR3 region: CASSIRTADPNYGYTF. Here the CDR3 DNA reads TGTGCCAGCAGCATCCGGACAGCCGACCCTAACTATGGCTACACCTTC.